The 3 T cell receptor beta chains below all came from one sample that was sequenced in a study of beta chain features in type 1 diabetes. The study reverse transcribed the entire isolated RNA, so it sequenced expressed TCRB transcripts. The method was immunoSEQ multiplex PCR; TCRdb's version includes in-frame clones alone and lacks a portion of them. The sample shows hundreds of thousands of clones, less than 20% of them seen only once. The sequencing input was naive CD4+ T cells from blood. The receptors originated from a man between 18 and 35 years old in good health.

V and J are TRBV7-2 and TRBJ1-5; 8 bases agree with TRBD1. Trimming cost V 3 bases and J 6 bases; bases outside gene matches: 10. Looked up from germline, CDR1 is SGHTA and CDR2 is FQGNSA. The CDR3 covers 16 residues. Written as DNA, the CDR3 is TGTGCCAGCAGCTTTTCAGCAGGGGGCTCGGGTCAGCCCCAGCATTTT. The encoded protein is CASSFSAGGSGQPQHF.

This clone has only a few counts. The chain uses TRBV20-1 and TRBJ1-1; no reliable D call. This CDR3 spans 11 amino acids. The V gene's germline CDR1 is DFQATT and CDR2 SNEGSKA (reference sequence). The ends were cut back, 5 bases at V and 0 bases at J, with 4 bases in the middle. The CDR3 nucleotides read TGCAGTGCTCCGGTGAACACTGAAGCTTTCTTT. This translates into CSAPVNTEAFF.

The chain uses TRBV27 and TRBJ2-1; 10 nucleotides agree with TRBD2. The V gene's germline CDR1 is MNHEY and CDR2 SMNVEV (reference sequence). The CDR3 has 15 amino acids. J gave up 7 bases and V 8 bases, and 11 bases lay outside the gene matches. The CDR3 sequence: CASGPAGGVVNEQFF. CDR3 coding DNA: TGTGCCAGCGGCCCAGCGGGGGGGGTGGTAAATGAGCAGTTCTTC.